The source of this T cell receptor (beta chain) is a study of blood T cell repertoires in COVID-19. Study-wide context: PBMCs, B-cell-depleted T cells, or T cells provided the cDNA or gDNA that made up the material.

Clones were sequenced by immunoSEQ multiplex PCR, and TCRdb holds only the in-frame ones, with some missing. Of 150,000 to 200,000 clones in the sample, around 81% were seen once. CDR1 and CDR2 from the germline V gene are SGHKS and YYEKEE (reference sequence). This CDR3 spans 15 amino acids. The V and J ends lost 3 bases and 6 bases, in that order; junction bases with no gene match: 10. The rearrangement links TRBV5-5 to TRBJ1-1; 8 bases are shared with TRBD1. Input material: peripheral blood. The receptor comes from a woman older than 75 with COVID-19, enrolled during active disease. The chain's CDR3 is CASSSLGDRFAEAFF. The CDR3 nucleotides are TGTGCCAGCAGCTCCCTAGGGGACAGGTTCGCTGAAGCTTTCTTT.